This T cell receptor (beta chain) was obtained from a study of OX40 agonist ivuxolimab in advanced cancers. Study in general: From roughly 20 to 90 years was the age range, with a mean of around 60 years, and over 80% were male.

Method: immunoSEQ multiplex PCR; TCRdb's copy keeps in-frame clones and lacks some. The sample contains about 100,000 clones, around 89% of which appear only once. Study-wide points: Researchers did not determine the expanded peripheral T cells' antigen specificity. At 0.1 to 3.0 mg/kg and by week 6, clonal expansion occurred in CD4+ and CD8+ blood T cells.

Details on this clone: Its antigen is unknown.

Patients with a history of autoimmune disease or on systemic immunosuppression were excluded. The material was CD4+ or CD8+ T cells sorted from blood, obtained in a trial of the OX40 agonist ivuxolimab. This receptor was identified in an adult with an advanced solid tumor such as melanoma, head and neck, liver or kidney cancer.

The DNA for the CDR3 is TGTGCCAGCAGCTTAGGCCGAGCGGGGCCCCCGGGCTACAATGAGCAGTTCTTC. This encodes CASSLGRAGPPGYNEQFF. The chain links TRBV7-3 to TRBJ2-1; TRBD2 matches at 7 bases. Germline loops: CDR1 SGHTA, CDR2 FQGTGA. V trimming: 2 bases; J trimming: 3 bases; junction bases outside the gene matches: 13. The CDR3 sequence is 18 residues long.